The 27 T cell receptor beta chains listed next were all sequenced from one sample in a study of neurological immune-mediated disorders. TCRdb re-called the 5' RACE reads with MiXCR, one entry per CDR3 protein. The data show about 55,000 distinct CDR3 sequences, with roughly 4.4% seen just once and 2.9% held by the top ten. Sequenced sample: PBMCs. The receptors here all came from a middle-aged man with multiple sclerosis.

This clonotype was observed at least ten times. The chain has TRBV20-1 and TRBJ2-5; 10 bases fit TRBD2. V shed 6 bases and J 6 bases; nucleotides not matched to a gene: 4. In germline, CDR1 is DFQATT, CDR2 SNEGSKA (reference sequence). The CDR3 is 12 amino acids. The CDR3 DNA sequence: TGCAGTGCCCCTAGCGGGAGTCAGACCCAGTACTTC. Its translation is CSAPSGSQTQYF.

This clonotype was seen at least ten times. In nucleotides, the CDR3 is TGTGCCAGCAGCGCTAGGACTTTCTCTGGGGCCAACGTCCTGACTTTC. It codes for CASSARTFSGANVLTF. V gene TRBV5-6 combines with J gene TRBJ2-6, with D possibly being TRBD2 (5 bases). The V gene lost 4 bases and the J gene lost 0 bases, with 11 bases spanning the gap. Germline CDR1 and CDR2: SGHDT and YYEEEE. The CDR3 has 16 residues.

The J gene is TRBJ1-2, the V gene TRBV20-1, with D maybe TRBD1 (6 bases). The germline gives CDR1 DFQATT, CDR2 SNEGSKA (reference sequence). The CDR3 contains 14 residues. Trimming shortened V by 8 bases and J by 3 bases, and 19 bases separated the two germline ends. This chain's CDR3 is CSNQGGARYYGYTF. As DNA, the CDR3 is TGCAGTAACCAAGGGGGGGCCCGGTACTATGGCTACACCTTC.

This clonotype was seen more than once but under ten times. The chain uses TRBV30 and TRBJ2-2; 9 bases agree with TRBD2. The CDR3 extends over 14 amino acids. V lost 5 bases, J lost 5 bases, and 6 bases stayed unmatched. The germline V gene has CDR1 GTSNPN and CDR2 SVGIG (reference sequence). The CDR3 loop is CAWERGVPTGELFF. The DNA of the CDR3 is TGTGCCTGGGAGCGGGGGGTACCAACCGGGGAGCTGTTTTTT. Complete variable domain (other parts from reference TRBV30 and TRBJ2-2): SQTIHQWPATLVQPVGSPLSLECTVEGTSNPNLYWYRQAAGRGLQLLFYSVGIGQISSEVPQNLSASRPQDRQFILSSKKLLLSDSGFYLCAWERGVPTGELFFGEGSRLTVL.

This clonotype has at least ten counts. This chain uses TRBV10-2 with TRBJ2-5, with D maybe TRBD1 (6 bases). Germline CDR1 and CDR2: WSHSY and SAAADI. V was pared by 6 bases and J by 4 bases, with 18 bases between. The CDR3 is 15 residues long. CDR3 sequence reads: CASSSPPQGRETQYF. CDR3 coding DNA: TGCGCCAGCAGCAGCCCGCCCCAGGGGAGAGAGACCCAGTACTTC.

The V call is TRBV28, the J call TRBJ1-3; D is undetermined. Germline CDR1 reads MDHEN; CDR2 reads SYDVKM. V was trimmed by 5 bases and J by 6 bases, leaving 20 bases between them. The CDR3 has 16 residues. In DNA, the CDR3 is TGTGCCAGCAGTAGCCGATCGGCAGGTGATATAAACACCATATATTTT. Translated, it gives CASSSRSAGDINTIYF.

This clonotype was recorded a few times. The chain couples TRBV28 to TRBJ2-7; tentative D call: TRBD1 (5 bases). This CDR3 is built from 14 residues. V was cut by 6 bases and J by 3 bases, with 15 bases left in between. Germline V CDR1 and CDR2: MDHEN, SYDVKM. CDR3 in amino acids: CASSSSRVLYEQYF. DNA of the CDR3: TGTGCCAGCAGCTCCTCCAGGGTTCTCTACGAGCAGTACTTC.

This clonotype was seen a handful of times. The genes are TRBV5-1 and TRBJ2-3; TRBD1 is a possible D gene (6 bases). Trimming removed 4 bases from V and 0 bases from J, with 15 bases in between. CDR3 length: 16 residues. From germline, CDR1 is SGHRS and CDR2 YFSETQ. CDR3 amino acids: CASSPTEGQSTDTQYF. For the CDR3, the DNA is TGCGCCAGCAGCCCCACCGAAGGACAGAGCACAGATACGCAGTATTTT.

CDR3 amino acids: CASSRDRGNSAFF. The CDR3 nucleotides read TGTGCCAGCAGTCGGGACAGGGGTAATTCGGCTTTCTTT. The J gene is TRBJ1-1, the V gene TRBV6-5; 10 bases fit TRBD1. This CDR3 contains 13 residues. The V gene's germline CDR1 is MNHEY and CDR2 SVGAGI. V shed 5 bases and J 11 bases; nucleotides not matched to a gene: 8.

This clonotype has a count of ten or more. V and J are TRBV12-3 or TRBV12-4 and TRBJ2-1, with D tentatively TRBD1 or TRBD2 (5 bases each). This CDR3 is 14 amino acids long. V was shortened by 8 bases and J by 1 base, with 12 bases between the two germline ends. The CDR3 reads CASWGSVSYNEQFF. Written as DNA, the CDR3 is TGTGCCAGCTGGGGGTCAGTATCCTACAATGAGCAGTTCTTC.

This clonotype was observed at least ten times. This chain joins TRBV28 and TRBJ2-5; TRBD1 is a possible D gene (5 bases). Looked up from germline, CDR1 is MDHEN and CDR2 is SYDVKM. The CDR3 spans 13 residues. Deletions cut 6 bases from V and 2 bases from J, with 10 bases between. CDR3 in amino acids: CASSNQGQETQYF. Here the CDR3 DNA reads TGTGCCAGCAGCAACCAGGGTCAAGAGACCCAGTACTTC.

The chain's CDR3 is CASSATSGDYNEQFF. CDR3 DNA sequence: TGTGCCAGTAGTGCGACTAGCGGAGACTACAATGAGCAGTTCTTC. The chain has TRBV19 and TRBJ2-1; the match to TRBD2 covers 9 bases. Germline assignment: CDR1 LNHDA and CDR2 SQIVND (reference sequence). Trimming at V came to 5 bases and at J to 3 bases, leaving 5 bases not matched to a gene. This CDR3 region has 15 residues. Combining the CDR3 with reference TRBV19 and TRBJ2-1 gives the whole variable domain DGGITQSPKYLFRKEGQNVTLSCEQNLNHDAMYWYRQDPGQGLRLIYYSQIVNDFQKGDIAEGYSVSREKKESFPLTVTSAQKNPTAFYLCASSATSGDYNEQFFGPGTRLTVL.

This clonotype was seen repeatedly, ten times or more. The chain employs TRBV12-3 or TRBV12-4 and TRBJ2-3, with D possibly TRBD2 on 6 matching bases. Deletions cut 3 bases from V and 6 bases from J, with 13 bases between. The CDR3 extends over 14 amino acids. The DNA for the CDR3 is TGTGCCAGCAGTTTCCTAGCGTACTCCGATACGCAGTATTTT. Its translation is CASSFLAYSDTQYF.

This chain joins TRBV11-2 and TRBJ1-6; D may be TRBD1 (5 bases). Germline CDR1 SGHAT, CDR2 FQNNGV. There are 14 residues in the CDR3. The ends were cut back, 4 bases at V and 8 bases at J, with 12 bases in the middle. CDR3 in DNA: TGTGCCAGCAGCTCTAGGCAGGGAGATTCACCCCTCCACTTT. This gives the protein CASSSRQGDSPLHF.

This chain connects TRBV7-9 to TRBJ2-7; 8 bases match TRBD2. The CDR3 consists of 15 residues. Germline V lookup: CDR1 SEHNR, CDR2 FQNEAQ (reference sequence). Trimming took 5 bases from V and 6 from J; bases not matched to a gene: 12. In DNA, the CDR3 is TGTGCCAGCAGCCAACATAGCGGGGATACGGCCGAGCAGTACTTC. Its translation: CASSQHSGDTAEQYF.

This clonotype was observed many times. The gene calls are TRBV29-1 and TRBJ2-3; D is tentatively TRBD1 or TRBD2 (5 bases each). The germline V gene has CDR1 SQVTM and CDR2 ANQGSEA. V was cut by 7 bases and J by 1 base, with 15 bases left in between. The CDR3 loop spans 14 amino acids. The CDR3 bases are TGCAGCGCGAGGGGCGCAGGAGGCACAGATACGCAGTATTTT. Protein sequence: CSARGAGGTDTQYF.

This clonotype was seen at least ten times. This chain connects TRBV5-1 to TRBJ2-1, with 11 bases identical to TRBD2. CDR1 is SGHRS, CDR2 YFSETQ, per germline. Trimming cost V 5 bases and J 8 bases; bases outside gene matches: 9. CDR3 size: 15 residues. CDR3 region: CASRLVAGGFDEQFF. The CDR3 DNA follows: TGCGCCAGCAGATTAGTAGCGGGAGGGTTTGATGAGCAGTTCTTC.

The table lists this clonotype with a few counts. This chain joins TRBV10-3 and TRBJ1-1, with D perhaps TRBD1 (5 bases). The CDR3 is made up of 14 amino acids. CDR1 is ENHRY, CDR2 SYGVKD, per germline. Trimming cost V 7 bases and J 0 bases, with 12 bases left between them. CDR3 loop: CAIKGPGMNTEAFF. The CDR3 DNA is TGTGCCATCAAGGGGCCAGGGATGAACACTGAAGCTTTCTTT.

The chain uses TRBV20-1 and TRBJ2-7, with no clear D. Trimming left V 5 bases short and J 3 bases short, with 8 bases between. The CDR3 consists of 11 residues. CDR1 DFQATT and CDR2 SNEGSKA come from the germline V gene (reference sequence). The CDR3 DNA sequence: TGCAGTGCTTTGGGTGGCTACGAGCAGTACTTC. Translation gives CSALGGYEQYF.

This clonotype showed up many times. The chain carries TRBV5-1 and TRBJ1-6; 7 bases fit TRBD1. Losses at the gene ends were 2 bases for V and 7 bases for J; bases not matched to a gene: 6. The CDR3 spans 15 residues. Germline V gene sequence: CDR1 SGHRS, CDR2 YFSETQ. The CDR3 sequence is CASSLRQGENSPLHF. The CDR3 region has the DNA TGCGCCAGCAGCTTACGACAGGGAGAGAATTCACCCCTCCACTTT.

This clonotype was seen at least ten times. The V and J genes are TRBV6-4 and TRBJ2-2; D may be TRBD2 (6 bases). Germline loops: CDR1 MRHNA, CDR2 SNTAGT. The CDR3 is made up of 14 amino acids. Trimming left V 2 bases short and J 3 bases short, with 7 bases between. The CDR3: CASSDRDYTGELFF. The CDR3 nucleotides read TGTGCCAGCAGTGACCGGGACTACACCGGGGAGCTGTTTTTT.

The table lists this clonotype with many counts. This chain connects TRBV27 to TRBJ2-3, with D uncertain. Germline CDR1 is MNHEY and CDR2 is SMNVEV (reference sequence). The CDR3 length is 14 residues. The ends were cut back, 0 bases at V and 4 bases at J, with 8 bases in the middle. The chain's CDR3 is CASSLSFPPDTQYF. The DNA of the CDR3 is TGTGCCAGCAGTTTATCTTTTCCTCCAGATACGCAGTATTTT.

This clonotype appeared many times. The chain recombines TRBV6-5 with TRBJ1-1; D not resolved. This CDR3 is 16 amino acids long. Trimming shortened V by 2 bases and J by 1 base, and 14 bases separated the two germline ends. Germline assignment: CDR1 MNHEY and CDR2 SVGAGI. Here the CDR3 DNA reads TGTGCCAGCAGTTACATTCGCGGGCGCGGGAACACTGAAGCTTTCTTT. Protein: CASSYIRGRGNTEAFF.

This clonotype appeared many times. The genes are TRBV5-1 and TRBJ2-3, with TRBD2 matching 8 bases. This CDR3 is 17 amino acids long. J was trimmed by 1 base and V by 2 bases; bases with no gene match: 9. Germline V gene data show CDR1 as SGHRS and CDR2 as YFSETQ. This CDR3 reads CASSFPPGGGGTDTQYF. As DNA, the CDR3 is TGCGCCAGCAGCTTCCCCCCGGGGGGGGGAGGCACAGATACGCAGTATTTT.

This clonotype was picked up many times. DNA for the CDR3: TGTGCCAGCAGCCCCCCGGGGGGCCTTGAAGGCTACACCTTC. Its protein product is CASSPPGGLEGYTF. This chain links TRBV12-3 or TRBV12-4 with TRBJ1-2; a weak D match, TRBD1 (6 bases). This CDR3 has 14 residues. V shed 6 bases and J shed 8 bases, with 19 bases lying between them.

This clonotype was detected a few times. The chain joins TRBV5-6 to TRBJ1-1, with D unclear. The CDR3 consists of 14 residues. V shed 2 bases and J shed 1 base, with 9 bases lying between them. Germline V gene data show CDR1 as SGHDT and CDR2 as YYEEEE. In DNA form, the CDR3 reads TGTGCCAGCAGCTTACCAGAGGAGAACACTGAAGCTTTCTTT. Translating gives CASSLPEENTEAFF. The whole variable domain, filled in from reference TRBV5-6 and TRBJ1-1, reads DAGVTQSPTHLIKTRGQQVTLRCSPKSGHDTVSWYQQALGQGPQFIFQYYEEEERQRGNFPDRFSGHQFPNYSSELNVNALLLGDSALYLCASSLPEENTEAFFGQGTRLTVV.

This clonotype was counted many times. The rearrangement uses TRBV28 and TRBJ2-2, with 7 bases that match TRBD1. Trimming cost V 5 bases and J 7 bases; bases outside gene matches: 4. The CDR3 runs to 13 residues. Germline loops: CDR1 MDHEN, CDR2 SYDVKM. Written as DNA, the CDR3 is TGTGCCAGCAGTCCGACAGGGTTCGGGGAGCTGTTTTTT. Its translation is CASSPTGFGELFF. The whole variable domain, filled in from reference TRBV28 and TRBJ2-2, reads DVKVTQSSRYLVKRTGEKVFLECVQDMDHENMFWYRQDPGLGLRLIYFSYDVKMKEKGDIPEGYSVSREKKERFSLILESASTNQTSMYLCASSPTGFGELFFGEGSRLTVL.